Sequencing of this T cell receptor beta chain was carried out in a study of graft-versus-host responses after intestinal transplantation. Germline lookup yields CDR1 MNHEY and CDR2 SMNVEV (reference sequence). The CDR3 covers 18 residues. Trimming took off 2 bases at V and 0 bases at J, with 18 bases between the two ends. Using immunoSEQ multiplex PCR, the repertoire was profiled, and TCRdb retains in-frame clones only, with some absent. The sample holds tens of thousands of clones; roughly 89% are singletons and the top ten take roughly 6.7%. This clonotype was obtained from a human patient who received an intestinal transplant, so some T cells may come from the graft donor. Sequenced material: bone marrow, taken approximately 700 days after intestinal transplantation. The rearrangement joins TRBV27 to TRBJ2-3; TRBD2 is a possible D gene (7 bases). CDR3 sequence (DNA): TGTGCCAGCAGTTTAGTAGGGGGGGCGTTTGACAGCACAGATACGCAGTATTTT. It yields the protein CASSLVGGAFDSTDTQYF.